A single sample is the source of the 30 T cell receptor beta chains below, sequenced in a study of metastatic and nonmetastatic thyroid tumors. Prior to thyroid surgery, none of the patients had received any treatment. TCRdb re-processed the PCR reads through MiXCR. This table has about 40,000 clones, approximately 13% appearing once. Sequencing was carried out using blood. These receptors were collected from a female donor with papillary thyroid cancer or a benign thyroid nodule (not recorded which). Some clones in this sample may be carry-over from other donors' samples.

This clone was observed a few times. The DNA for the CDR3 is TGTGCCAGCAGTTTCGGGACTGAAGCTTTCTTT. As protein: CASSFGTEAFF. The chain employs TRBV28 and TRBJ1-1; D is unresolved. Deletions cut 3 bases from V and 5 bases from J, with 4 bases between. The CDR3 has 11 residues. CDR1 is MDHEN, CDR2 SYDVKM, per germline.

CDR3 DNA sequence: TGTGCCAGCAGTTACGGGGGAGGGACTGAAGCTTTCTTT. It codes for CASSYGGGTEAFF. The chain uses TRBV6-2 or TRBV6-3 and TRBJ1-1; a weak D match, TRBD1 (5 bases). Trimming removed 2 bases from V and 5 bases from J, with 9 bases in between. Germline V lookup: CDR1 MNHEY, CDR2 SVGEGT. The CDR3 is 13 residues long.

This clone was recorded many times. This same CDR3 is encoded by further DNA sequences in the sample. This chain connects TRBV29-1 to TRBJ2-5, with D tentatively TRBD1 or TRBD2 (5 bases each). V was cut by 1 base and J by 4 bases, with 16 bases left in between. Per the germline V gene, CDR1 is SQVTM and CDR2 is ANQGSEA. The CDR3 contains 15 residues. CDR3 sequence reads: CSVEVTRVGGETQYF. The CDR3 nucleotides are TGCAGCGTTGAAGTGACCAGGGTTGGGGGAGAGACCCAGTACTTC.

This clone was found many times. The chain is built from TRBV20-1 and TRBJ2-1, with TRBD2 identical over 12 bases. CDR3 length: 15 amino acids. The germline CDR1 and CDR2 sequences are DFQATT and SNEGSKA (reference sequence). J gave up 6 bases and V 5 bases, and 8 bases lay outside the gene matches. CDR3 loop: CSADPSGRATNEQFF. CDR3 nucleotides: TGCAGTGCTGACCCTAGCGGGAGGGCGACCAATGAGCAGTTCTTC.

Ten or more counts support this clone. The chain has TRBV19 and TRBJ2-7; D perhaps matches TRBD2 (6 bases). The V and J ends lost 3 bases and 4 bases respectively, with 22 bases between them. CDR1 and CDR2 from the germline V gene are LNHDA and SQIVND (reference sequence). The CDR3 contains 17 residues. The CDR3 is CASSIISLGGIPYEQYF. CDR3 bases: TGTGCCAGTAGTATTATCTCCTTGGGCGGGATTCCGTACGAGCAGTACTTC. Full variable domain (outside the CDR3, taken from reference TRBV19 and TRBJ2-7): DGGITQSPKYLFRKEGQNVTLSCEQNLNHDAMYWYRQDPGQGLRLIYYSQIVNDFQKGDIAEGYSVSREKKESFPLTVTSAQKNPTAFYLCASSIISLGGIPYEQYFGPGTRLTVT.

This clone was seen ten or more times. The rearrangement joins TRBV20-1 to TRBJ1-1, with TRBD1 matching over 7 bases. Germline V gene data show CDR1 as DFQATT and CDR2 as SNEGSKA (reference sequence). The CDR3 has 15 amino acids. With V trimmed by 5 bases and J by 2 bases, 11 bases remained unmatched. In DNA, the CDR3 is TGCAGTGCTCCTCTACCAGGGGGGAGAAACACTGAAGCTTTCTTT. Protein product: CSAPLPGGRNTEAFF.

This clone was seen many times. The chain uses TRBV6-2 or TRBV6-3 and TRBJ2-1; 8 nucleotides line up with TRBD2. The germline gives CDR1 MNHEY, CDR2 SVGEGT. V gave up 8 bases and J gave up 15 bases; unmatched junction bases: 18. This CDR3 comprises 14 residues. The CDR3 DNA reads TGTGCCAGCCTTAGCGGGCGGGGGGACGGGATCCGGTTCTTC. Translation: CASLSGRGDGIRFF.

This clone was recorded at least ten times. Relative to the germline gene, one junction end is altered; a read error may explain this. The chain joins TRBV7-7 to TRBJ2-5, with D tentatively TRBD1 or TRBD2 (6 bases each). CDR1 SSHAT and CDR2 FNYEAQ come from the germline V gene (reference sequence). The CDR3 extends over 14 amino acids. Here the CDR3 reads CASSVGSGGETQYF. The CDR3, as DNA: TGTGCTAGCAGCGTCGGGTCCGGGGGCGAGACCCAGTACTTC.

The chain employs TRBV25-1 and TRBJ2-3, with D unresolved. Between the trimmed V and J ends, which lost 1 base and 0 bases, there was a span of 8 bases. Germline-derived CDR1 and CDR2 are MGHDK and SYGVNS. The CDR3 covers 15 residues. The CDR3 DNA sequence: TGTGCCAGCAGTGAATTTGGGAAAAGCACAGATACGCAGTATTTT. It translates to CASSEFGKSTDTQYF. The full variable domain, rest sourced from reference TRBV25-1 and TRBJ2-3, is EADIYQTPRYLVIGTGKKITLECSQTMGHDKMYWYQQDPGMELHLIHYSYGVNSTEKGDLSSESTVSRIRTEHFPLTLESARPSHTSQYLCASSEFGKSTDTQYFGPGTRLTVL.

The rearrangement joins TRBV6-5 to TRBJ2-1; D not resolved. The V gene's germline CDR1 is MNHEY and CDR2 SVGAGI. V was clipped by 0 bases and J by 5 bases, with 11 bases between them. There are 15 residues in the CDR3. The CDR3 DNA reads TGTGCCAGCAGTTACTCACGAACATGGGACAATGAGCAGTTCTTC. It yields the protein CASSYSRTWDNEQFF.

This clone has ten or more counts. The V and J genes are TRBV12-3 or TRBV12-4 and TRBJ1-5; possibly TRBD1 for D (5 bases). With 5 bases removed from V and 3 bases from J, the gap between germline ends came to 14 bases. This CDR3 comprises 15 residues. CDR3 amino acids: CASSPVGGPNQPQHF. The CDR3 DNA reads as TGTGCCAGCAGTCCGGTGGGGGGTCCCAATCAGCCCCAGCATTTT.

This clone was counted only a few times. This chain joins TRBV28 and TRBJ2-7, with D possibly being TRBD2 (6 bases). V lost 5 bases and J lost 5, with 13 bases in between. CDR1 and CDR2 (germline): MDHEN, SYDVKM. The CDR3 runs 13 residues. CDR3: CASSETRRDEQYF. Written as DNA, the CDR3 is TGTGCCAGCAGTGAGACTAGACGGGACGAGCAGTACTTC.

There are a few counts of this clone. The rearrangement joins TRBV3-1 to TRBJ1-1; 7 bases are shared with TRBD1. The CDR3 is 14 amino acids. V lost 4 bases and J lost 3; bases outside the gene matches: 5. Per germline, CDR1 LGHDT and CDR2 YNNKEL (reference sequence). In nucleotides, the CDR3 is TGTGCCAGCAGCCCCAGGGACAGTTACACTGAAGCTTTCTTT. It is translated as CASSPRDSYTEAFF.

This clone was seen many times. The chain employs TRBV2 and TRBJ1-2; D perhaps matches TRBD1 (6 bases). In germline, CDR1 is SNHLY, CDR2 FYNNEI. The CDR3 is 15 residues long. Deletions cut 3 bases from V and 5 bases from J, with 16 bases between. In nucleotides, the CDR3 is TGTGCCAGCAGTGACGGGGCAGGGGCGATGTATGGCTACACCTTC. Protein: CASSDGAGAMYGYTF. Drawing the rest from reference TRBV2 and TRBJ1-2, the complete variable domain is EPEVTQTPSHQVTQMGQEVILRCVPISNHLYFYWYRQILGQKVEFLVSFYNNEISEKSEIFDDQFSVERPDGSNFTLKIRSTKLEDSAMYFCASSDGAGAMYGYTFGSGTRLTVV.

This clone was recorded many times. The CDR3 bases are TGTGCCAGTAGTAAAACCGGGACAGGGTACTACGAGCAGTACTTC. The encoded protein is CASSKTGTGYYEQYF. The J gene is TRBJ2-7, the V gene TRBV19; TRBD1 matches 9 bases. The CDR3 consists of 15 residues. CDR1 and CDR2 (germline): LNHDA, SQIVND (reference sequence). The J segment lost 3 bases and the V segment lost 4 bases, leaving 7 bases of the junction unmatched.

This clone was counted many times. V usage is TRBV7-2 and J usage is TRBJ2-7, with 7 bases lining up with TRBD2. The CDR3 totals 15 residues. From germline, CDR1 is SGHTA and CDR2 FQGNSA. Losses at the gene ends were 1 base for V and 3 bases for J; bases not matched to a gene: 6. The CDR3 here is CASSLVWEGGYEQYF. The CDR3 DNA is TGTGCCAGCAGCTTAGTCTGGGAGGGTGGCTACGAGCAGTACTTC.

This chain uses TRBV11-3 with TRBJ2-1, with TRBD2 matching over 12 bases. Germline V gives CDR1 SGHNT, CDR2 YENEEA. The V segment lost 4 bases and the J segment 10 bases; nucleotides outside the gene matches: 5. The CDR3 is made up of 14 amino acids. The CDR3 nucleotides are TGTGCCAGCAGCTCCGGACTAGCGGGGAGCGAGCAGTTCTTC. It codes for CASSSGLAGSEQFF.

This clone was observed at least ten times. The V gene is TRBV14, the J gene TRBJ2-1; 8 positions match TRBD2. The CDR3 consists of 18 residues. Germline assignment: CDR1 SGHDN and CDR2 FVKESK. After removal of 0 bases from V and 1 base from J, the junction contained 8 bases not matched to a gene. In DNA, the CDR3 is TGTGCCAGCAGCCAAGAATTGGGTAGCGGGATTTCCTACAATGAGCAGTTCTTC. Amino acids: CASSQELGSGISYNEQFF.

The table lists this clone with many counts. This may stem from a read error, because a much larger clone lies one nucleotide away. The rearrangement links TRBV5-1 to TRBJ1-6; TRBD1 is a possible D gene (6 bases). The germline CDR1 and CDR2 sequences are SGHRS and YFSETQ. CDR3 length: 14 amino acids. The CDR3: CASSLEGGGSPPHF. The DNA of the CDR3 is TGCGCCAGCAGCTTGGAGGGGGGAGGATCACCCCCCCACTTT.

There are many counts of this clone. V gene TRBV7-3 combines with J gene TRBJ2-7; 14 nucleotides line up with TRBD2. V lost 6 bases and J lost 3; bases outside the gene matches: 10. There are 17 residues in the CDR3. CDR1 is SGHTA and CDR2 is FQGTGA in the germline V gene. The CDR3 loop is CASSLGTSGRVGYEQYF. The CDR3 nucleotides read TGTGCCAGCAGTCTAGGGACTAGCGGGAGAGTCGGCTACGAGCAGTACTTC.

In its sample, this clone was seen a few times. This could be a read error, since a much larger clone is one nucleotide away. This sequence joins TRBV19 and TRBJ1-1; possible D gene TRBD1, 5 bases. CDR1 is LNHDA and CDR2 is SQIVND in the germline V gene (reference sequence). There are 11 residues in the CDR3. Deletions cut 9 bases from V and 12 bases from J, with 17 bases between. CDR3 DNA: TGTGCCAGCGGGGGGTGTCTAGAGACTTTCTTT. This codes for CASGGCLETFF.

This clone has a count of ten or more. This chain uses TRBV3-1 with TRBJ1-1, with D maybe TRBD1 (5 bases). Germline CDR1 and CDR2: LGHDT and YNNKEL (reference sequence). The length of the CDR3 is 13 residues. The V gene lost 8 bases and the J gene lost 5 bases, with 15 bases spanning the gap. The CDR3 DNA sequence: TGTGCCAGCGCAGACAGAAGAGGAACTGAAGCTTTCTTT. This translates into CASADRRGTEAFF.

This clone was recorded at least ten times. V and J are TRBV20-1 and TRBJ2-1, with TRBD2 matching over 13 bases. CDR1 DFQATT and CDR2 SNEGSKA come from the germline V gene (reference sequence). CDR3 length equals 18 residues. After removal of 3 bases from V and 0 bases from J, the junction contained 8 bases not matched to a gene. The DNA for the CDR3 is TGCAGTGCTAGGGGGGGACTAGCGGGGCTTAGCTCCTACAATGAGCAGTTCTTC. Protein: CSARGGLAGLSSYNEQFF.

This clone was recorded once. The CDR3 sequence is CASSFRRYWVRTTGELFF. CDR3 DNA: TGTGCCAGCAGCTTTCGCCGGTACTGGGTGCGAACCACCGGGGAGCTGTTTTTT. The V gene is TRBV7-3, the J gene TRBJ2-2; D is uncertain. The ends were cut back, 3 bases at V and 4 bases at J, with 21 bases in the middle. Germline V gene lookup returns CDR1 SGHTA and CDR2 FQGTGA. The CDR3 is 18 amino acids.

About this clone itself: Compared with germline, one end of the junction differs, possibly owing to a read error. V and J are TRBV6-2 or TRBV6-3 and TRBJ2-2; D gene unclear. This CDR3 spans 14 amino acids. Germline V lookup: CDR1 MNHEY, CDR2 SVGEGT. In nucleotides, the CDR3 is TGTTCCAGCAGTTACCCATGGGGTACCGGGGAGCTGTTTTTT. Its protein is CSSSYPWGTGELFF.

By share, this clone counts as medium-sized. The chain carries TRBV28 and TRBJ2-7; D unclear. The CDR3 has 15 amino acids. The germline gives CDR1 MDHEN, CDR2 SYDVKM. V was trimmed by 6 bases and J by 2 bases, leaving 17 bases between them. CDR3 coding DNA: TGTGCCAGCAGCCTGCTAGGCCCTTTTACCTACGAGCAGTACTTC. Amino acids: CASSLLGPFTYEQYF. Filled out from reference TRBV28 and TRBJ2-7, the complete variable domain reads DVKVTQSSRYLVKRTGEKVFLECVQDMDHENMFWYRQDPGLGLRLIYFSYDVKMKEKGDIPEGYSVSREKKERFSLILESASTNQTSMYLCASSLLGPFTYEQYFGPGTRLTVT.

This clone was counted at least ten times. This may stem from a read error, because a much larger clone lies one nucleotide away. The same CDR3 can be traced to other DNA sequences in this sample. This sequence joins TRBV6-1 and TRBJ2-2, with D possibly being TRBD1 or TRBD2 (5 bases each). The length of the CDR3 is 16 residues. Germline CDR1 MNHNS, CDR2 SASEGT. V was clipped by 5 bases and J by 0 bases, with 13 bases between them. CDR3 loop: CASSLRGPPNTGELFF. CDR3 in DNA: TGTGCCAGCAGTTTAAGGGGACCTCCGAACACCGGGGAGCTGTTTTTT.

At least ten counts were recorded for this clone. The same CDR3 also results from other DNA sequences found in this sample. This chain links TRBV20-1 with TRBJ1-6, with TRBD1 matching 8 bases. Germline CDR1 reads DFQATT; CDR2 reads SNEGSKA (reference sequence). The J segment lost 11 bases and the V segment lost 3 bases, leaving 18 bases of the junction unmatched. The CDR3 is made up of 17 amino acids. The CDR3 DNA is TGCAGTGCTAGTCATCCAGGGGGCGATTTTGGAAATCCACCCCTCCACTTT. Protein sequence: CSASHPGGDFGNPPLHF.

This clone was seen repeatedly, ten times or more. The rearrangement links TRBV9 to TRBJ2-3; no reliable D call. Germline CDR1 SGDLS, CDR2 YYNGEE. Trimming cost V 4 bases and J 2 bases, with 14 bases left between them. This CDR3 has 15 amino acids. Here the CDR3 DNA reads TGTGCCAGCAGCTCCCGGCCCCTCTCCACAGATACGCAGTATTTT. Its protein product is CASSSRPLSTDTQYF. Full variable domain (remainder filled in from reference TRBV9 and TRBJ2-3): DSGVTQTPKHLITATGQRVTLRCSPRSGDLSVYWYQQSLDQGLQFLIQYYNGEERAKGNILERFSAQQFPDLHSELNLSSLELGDSALYFCASSSRPLSTDTQYFGPGTRLTVL.

The chain links TRBV4-2 to TRBJ2-2; D might be TRBD1 (6 bases). The germline CDR1 and CDR2 sequences are LGHNA and YNFKEQ. The length of the CDR3 is 14 residues. Trimming took off 1 base at V and 7 bases at J, with 10 bases between the two ends. The CDR3 DNA reads as TGTGCCAGCAGCCAAGCCAGGGGCGACGGGGAGCTGTTTTTT. It translates to CASSQARGDGELFF.